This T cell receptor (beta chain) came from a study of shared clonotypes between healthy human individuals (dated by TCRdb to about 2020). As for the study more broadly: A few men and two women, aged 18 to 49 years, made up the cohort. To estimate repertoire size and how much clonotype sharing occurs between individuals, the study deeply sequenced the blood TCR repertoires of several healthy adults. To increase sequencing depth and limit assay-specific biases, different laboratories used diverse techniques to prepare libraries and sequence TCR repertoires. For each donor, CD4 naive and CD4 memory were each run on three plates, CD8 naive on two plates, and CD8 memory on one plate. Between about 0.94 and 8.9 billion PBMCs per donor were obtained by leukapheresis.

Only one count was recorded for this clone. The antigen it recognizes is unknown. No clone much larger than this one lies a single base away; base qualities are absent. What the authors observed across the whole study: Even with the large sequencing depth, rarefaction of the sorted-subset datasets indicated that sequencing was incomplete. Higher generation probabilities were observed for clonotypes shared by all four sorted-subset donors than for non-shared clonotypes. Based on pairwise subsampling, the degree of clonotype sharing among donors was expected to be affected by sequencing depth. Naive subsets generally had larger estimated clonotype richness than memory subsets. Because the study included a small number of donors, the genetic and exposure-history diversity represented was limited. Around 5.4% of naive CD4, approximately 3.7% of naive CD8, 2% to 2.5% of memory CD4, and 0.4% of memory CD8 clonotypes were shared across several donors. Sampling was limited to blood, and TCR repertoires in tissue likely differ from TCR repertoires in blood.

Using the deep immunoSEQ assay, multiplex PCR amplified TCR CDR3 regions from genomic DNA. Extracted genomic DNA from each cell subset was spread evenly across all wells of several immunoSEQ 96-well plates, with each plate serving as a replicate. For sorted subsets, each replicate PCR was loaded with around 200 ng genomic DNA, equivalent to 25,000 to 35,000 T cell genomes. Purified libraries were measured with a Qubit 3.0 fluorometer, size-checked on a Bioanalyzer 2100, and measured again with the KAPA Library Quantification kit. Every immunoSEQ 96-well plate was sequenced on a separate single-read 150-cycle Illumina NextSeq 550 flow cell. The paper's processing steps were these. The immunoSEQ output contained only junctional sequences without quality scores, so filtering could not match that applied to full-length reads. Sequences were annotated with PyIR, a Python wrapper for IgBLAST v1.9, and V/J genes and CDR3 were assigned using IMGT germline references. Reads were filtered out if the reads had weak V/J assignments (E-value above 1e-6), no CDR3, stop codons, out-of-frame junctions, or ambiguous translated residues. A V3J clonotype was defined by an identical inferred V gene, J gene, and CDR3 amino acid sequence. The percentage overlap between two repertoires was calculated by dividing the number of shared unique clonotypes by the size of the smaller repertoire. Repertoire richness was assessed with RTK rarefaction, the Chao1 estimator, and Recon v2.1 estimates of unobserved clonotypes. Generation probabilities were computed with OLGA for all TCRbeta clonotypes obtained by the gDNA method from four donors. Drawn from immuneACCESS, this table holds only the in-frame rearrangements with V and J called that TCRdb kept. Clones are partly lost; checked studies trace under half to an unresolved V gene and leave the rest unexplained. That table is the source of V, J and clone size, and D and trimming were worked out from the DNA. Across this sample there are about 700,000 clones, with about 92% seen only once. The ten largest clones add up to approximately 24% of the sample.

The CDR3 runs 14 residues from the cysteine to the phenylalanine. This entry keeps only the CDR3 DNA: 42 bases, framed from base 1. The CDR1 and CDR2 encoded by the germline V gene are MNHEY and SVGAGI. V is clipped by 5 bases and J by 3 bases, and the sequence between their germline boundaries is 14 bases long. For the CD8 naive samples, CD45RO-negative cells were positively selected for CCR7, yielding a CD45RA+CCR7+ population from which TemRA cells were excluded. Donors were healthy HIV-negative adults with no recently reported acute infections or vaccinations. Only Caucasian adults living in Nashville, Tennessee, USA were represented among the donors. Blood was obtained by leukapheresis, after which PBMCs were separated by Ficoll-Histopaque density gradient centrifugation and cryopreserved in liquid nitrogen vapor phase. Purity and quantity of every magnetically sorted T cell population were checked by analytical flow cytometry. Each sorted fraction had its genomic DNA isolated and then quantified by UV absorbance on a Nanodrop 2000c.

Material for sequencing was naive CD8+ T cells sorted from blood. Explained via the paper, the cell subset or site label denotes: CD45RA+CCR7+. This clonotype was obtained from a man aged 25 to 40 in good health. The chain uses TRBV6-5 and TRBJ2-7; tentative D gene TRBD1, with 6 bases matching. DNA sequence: TGTGCCAGCAGTCCGGGACACGGGGTCTACGAGCAGTACTTC. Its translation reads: CASSPGHGVYEQYF.